The text below deals with one TCR beta chain. Its antigen is still unknown. Sequencing targeted expressed TCRB transcripts, as all isolated RNA had been reverse transcribed. TCRdb keeps only in-frame clones here, not all; method: immunoSEQ multiplex PCR. There are about 170,000 clones in the sample; 6.5% to 8.5% occur only once, and around 0.5% lies in the top ten. Sorting that relied on CD45RO/CCR7/CD25/CD127/CD95/CD27 yielded CD4+ naive, central memory, regulatory and stem cell-like memory cells. Populations obtained by sorting all exceeded 98% purity. This specimen comes from a study of beta chain features in type 1 diabetes. Study-level background: Patients were similar to healthy donors in age and gender (as well as in cell yields).

Study conclusions and caveats: Using cDNA template may skew counts toward highly expressing activated cells. All four CD4+ subsets from Type 1 diabetes patients carried moderately but significantly shorter TCRB CDR3s.

Germline CDR1 is WSHSY and CDR2 is SAAADI. V was shortened by 6 bases and J by 0 bases, with 13 bases between the two germline ends. The length of the CDR3 is 15 residues. The sequence was obtained from a man younger than 35 with type 1 diabetes. The sequenced sample consisted of central memory CD4+ T cells from blood. The rearrangement links TRBV10-2 to TRBJ2-3, with a weak D call TRBD1 (5 bases). CDR3 protein: CASRLGPTSTDTQYF. CDR3 DNA: TGCGCCAGCAGACTGGGGCCAACTAGCACAGATACGCAGTATTTT.